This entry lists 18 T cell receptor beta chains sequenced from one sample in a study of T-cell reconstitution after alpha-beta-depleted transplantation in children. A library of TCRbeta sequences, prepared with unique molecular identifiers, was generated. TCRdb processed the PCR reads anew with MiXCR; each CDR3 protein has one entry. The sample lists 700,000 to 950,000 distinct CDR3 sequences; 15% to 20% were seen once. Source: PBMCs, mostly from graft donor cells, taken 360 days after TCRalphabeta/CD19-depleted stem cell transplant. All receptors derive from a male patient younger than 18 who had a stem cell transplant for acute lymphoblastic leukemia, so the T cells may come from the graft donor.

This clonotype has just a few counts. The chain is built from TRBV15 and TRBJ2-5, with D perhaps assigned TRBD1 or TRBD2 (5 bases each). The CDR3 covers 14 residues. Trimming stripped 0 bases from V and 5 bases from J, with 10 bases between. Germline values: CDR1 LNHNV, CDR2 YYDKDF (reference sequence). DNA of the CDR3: TGTGCCACCAGCAGAGACCCGGGGCCCGAGACCCAGTACTTC. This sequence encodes CATSRDPGPETQYF.

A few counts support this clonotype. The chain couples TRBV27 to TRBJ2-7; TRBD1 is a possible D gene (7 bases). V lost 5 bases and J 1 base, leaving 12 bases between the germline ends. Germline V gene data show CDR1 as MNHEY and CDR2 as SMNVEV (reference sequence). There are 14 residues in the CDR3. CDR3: CASSEQGTSYEQYF. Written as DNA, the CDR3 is TGTGCCAGCAGTGAACAGGGGACTTCCTACGAGCAGTACTTC.

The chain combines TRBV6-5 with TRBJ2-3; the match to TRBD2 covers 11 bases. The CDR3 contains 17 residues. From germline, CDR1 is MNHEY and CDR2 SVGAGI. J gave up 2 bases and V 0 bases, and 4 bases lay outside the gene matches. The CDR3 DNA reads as TGTGCCAGCAGTTACTCTTCGACTAGCGGGAACACAGATACGCAGTATTTT. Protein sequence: CASSYSSTSGNTDTQYF.

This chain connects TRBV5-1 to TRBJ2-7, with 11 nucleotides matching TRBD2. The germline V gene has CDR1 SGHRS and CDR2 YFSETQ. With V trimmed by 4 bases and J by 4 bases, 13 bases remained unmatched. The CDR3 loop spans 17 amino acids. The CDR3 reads CASSIPHSGRGPYEQYF. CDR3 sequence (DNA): TGCGCCAGCAGCATACCGCATAGCGGGAGGGGGCCTTACGAGCAGTACTTC.

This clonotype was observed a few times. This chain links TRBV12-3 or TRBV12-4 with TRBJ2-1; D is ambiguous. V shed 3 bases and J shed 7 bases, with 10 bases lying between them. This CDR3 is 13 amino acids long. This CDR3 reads CASSFPGRNEQFF. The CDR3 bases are TGTGCCAGCAGTTTCCCGGGTCGAAATGAGCAGTTCTTC.

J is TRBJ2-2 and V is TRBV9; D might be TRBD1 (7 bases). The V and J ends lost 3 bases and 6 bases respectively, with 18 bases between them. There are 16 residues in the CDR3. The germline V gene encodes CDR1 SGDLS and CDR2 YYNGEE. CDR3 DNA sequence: TGTGCCAGCAGCGGGGGGGCCAGGGGGACAGCCGGGGAGCTGTTTTTT. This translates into CASSGGARGTAGELFF.

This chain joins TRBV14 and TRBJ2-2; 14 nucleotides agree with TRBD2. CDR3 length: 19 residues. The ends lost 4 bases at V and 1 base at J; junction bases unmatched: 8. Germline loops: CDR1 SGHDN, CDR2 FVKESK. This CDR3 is CASSPLSGLAGVNTGELFF. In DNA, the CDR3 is TGTGCCAGCAGCCCCCTGTCGGGACTAGCGGGAGTGAACACCGGGGAGCTGTTTTTT. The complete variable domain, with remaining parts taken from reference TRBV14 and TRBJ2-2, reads EAGVTQFPSHSVIEKGQTVTLRCDPISGHDNLYWYRRVMGKEIKFLLHFVKESKQDESGMPNNRFLAERTGGTYSTLKVQPAELEDSGVYFCASSPLSGLAGVNTGELFFGEGSRLTVL.

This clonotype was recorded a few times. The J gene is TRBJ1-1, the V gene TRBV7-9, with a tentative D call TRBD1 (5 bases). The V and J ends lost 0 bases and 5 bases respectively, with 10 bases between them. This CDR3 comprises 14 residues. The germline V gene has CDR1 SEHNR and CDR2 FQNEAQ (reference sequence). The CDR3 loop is CASSLAAGITEAFF. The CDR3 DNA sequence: TGTGCCAGCAGCTTAGCGGCAGGGATTACTGAAGCTTTCTTT.

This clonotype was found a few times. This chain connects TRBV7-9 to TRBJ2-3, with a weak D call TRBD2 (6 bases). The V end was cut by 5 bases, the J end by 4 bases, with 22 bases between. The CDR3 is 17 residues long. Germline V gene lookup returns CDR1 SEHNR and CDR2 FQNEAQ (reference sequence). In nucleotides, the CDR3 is TGTGCCAGCAGCCACCACCGACGGAGAGCGGGCCCAGATACGCAGTATTTT. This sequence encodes CASSHHRRRAGPDTQYF.

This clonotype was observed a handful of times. This CDR3 reads CASSYSTLGQGAGSPLHF. In nucleotides, the CDR3 is TGTGCCAGCAGTTACTCGACCCTCGGACAGGGGGCAGGTTCACCCCTCCACTTT. The V gene is TRBV6-5, the J gene TRBJ1-6; 11 bases agree with TRBD1. The V and J ends lost 0 bases and 9 bases, in that order; junction bases with no gene match: 10. The CDR3 contains 18 residues. Germline V gives CDR1 MNHEY, CDR2 SVGAGI.

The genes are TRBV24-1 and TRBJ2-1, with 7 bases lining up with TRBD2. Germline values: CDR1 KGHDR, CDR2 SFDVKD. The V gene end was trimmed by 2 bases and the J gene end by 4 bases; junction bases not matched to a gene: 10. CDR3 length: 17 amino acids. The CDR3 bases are TGTGCCACCAGTGATTCACTTCTAGCGGTAGGTTACAATGAGCAGTTCTTC. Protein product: CATSDSLLAVGYNEQFF.

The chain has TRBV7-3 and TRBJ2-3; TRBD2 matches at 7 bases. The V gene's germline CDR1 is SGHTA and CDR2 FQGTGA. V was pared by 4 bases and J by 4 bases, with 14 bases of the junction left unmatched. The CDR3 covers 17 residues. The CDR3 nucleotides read TGTGCCAGCAGCTCGGGAGTCGGCGGGGGAGGTGCAGATACGCAGTATTTT. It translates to CASSSGVGGGGADTQYF.

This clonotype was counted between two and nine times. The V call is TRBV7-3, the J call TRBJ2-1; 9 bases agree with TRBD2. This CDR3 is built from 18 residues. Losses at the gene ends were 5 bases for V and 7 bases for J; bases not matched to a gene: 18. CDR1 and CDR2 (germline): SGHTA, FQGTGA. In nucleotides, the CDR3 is TGTGCCAGCAGCACCCACCCTCGCCTAGCGGGAATCGGGAATGAGCAGTTCTTC. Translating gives CASSTHPRLAGIGNEQFF.

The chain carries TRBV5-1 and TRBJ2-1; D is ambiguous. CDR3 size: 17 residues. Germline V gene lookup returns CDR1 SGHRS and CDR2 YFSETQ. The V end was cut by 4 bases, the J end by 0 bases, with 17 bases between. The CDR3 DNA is TGCGCCAGCAGCCTACCCGACTTCTCGAGCTCCTACAATGAGCAGTTCTTC. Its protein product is CASSLPDFSSSYNEQFF.

CDR3 sequence (DNA): TGCGCCAGCAGCTGGGCTAGCGGGAGCACCGGGGAGCTGTTTTTT. Translated: CASSWASGSTGELFF. The V and J genes are TRBV5-1 and TRBJ2-2; 10 bases fit TRBD2. With V trimmed by 3 bases and J by 4 bases, 3 bases remained unmatched. Per germline, CDR1 SGHRS and CDR2 YFSETQ. CDR3 length: 15 amino acids. Together with reference TRBV5-1 and TRBJ2-2, the CDR3 gives the full variable domain: KAGVTQTPRYLIKTRGQQVTLSCSPISGHRSVSWYQQTPGQGLQFLFEYFSETQRNKGNFPGRFSGRQFSNSRSEMNVSTLELGDSALYLCASSWASGSTGELFFGEGSRLTVL.

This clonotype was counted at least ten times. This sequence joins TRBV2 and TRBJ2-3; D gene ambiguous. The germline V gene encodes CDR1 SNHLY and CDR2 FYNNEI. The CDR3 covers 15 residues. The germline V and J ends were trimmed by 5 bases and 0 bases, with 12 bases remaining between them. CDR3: CASSRGYSSTDTQYF. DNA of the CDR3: TGTGCCAGCAGTCGAGGCTACTCTAGCACAGATACGCAGTATTTT.

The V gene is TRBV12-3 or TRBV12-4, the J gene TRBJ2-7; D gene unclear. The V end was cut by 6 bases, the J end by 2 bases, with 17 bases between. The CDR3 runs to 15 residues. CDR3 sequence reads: CASRPGPGLPYEQYF. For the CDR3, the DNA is TGTGCCAGCAGGCCTGGGCCGGGCTTACCCTACGAGCAGTACTTC.

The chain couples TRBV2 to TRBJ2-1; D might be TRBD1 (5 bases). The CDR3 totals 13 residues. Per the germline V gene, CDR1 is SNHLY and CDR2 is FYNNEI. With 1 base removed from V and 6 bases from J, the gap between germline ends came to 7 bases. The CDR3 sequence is CASSEEGFNEQFF. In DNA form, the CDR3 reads TGTGCCAGCAGTGAAGAGGGGTTCAATGAGCAGTTCTTC.